Listed below are T cell receptor beta chains from one sample, sequenced in a study of blood T cell repertoires in COVID-19. This table comes from immunoSEQ multiplex PCR, and its TCRdb copy is limited to in-frame clones, with some not included. This sample has about 270,000 clones, with approximately 86% found just once. The material sequenced was peripheral blood. All receptors come from a woman in her 70s with COVID-19, enrolled during active disease. Both conserved end residues are part of each CDR3. The D gene is left open where the match is weak. Where a row states a size, it is once, few, many or the class of an expanded clone; other rows omit it.

V	J	size	D	CDR3	DNA
TRBV24-1	TRBJ2-2	.	TRBD2	CATSDAGLPTGELFF	TGTGCCACCAGTGATGCGGGACTACCCACCGGGGAGCTGTTTTTT
TRBV28	TRBJ2-5	.	.	CASLGASETQYF	TGTGCCAGCCTAGGGGCAAGTGAGACCCAGTACTTC
TRBV2	TRBJ2-4	.	.	CASSNGQFLLAKNIQYF	TGTGCCAGCAGTAATGGACAGTTTCTACTAGCCAAAAACATTCAGTACTTC
TRBV7-9	TRBJ1-1	.	.	CASSLTGNTEAFF	TGTGCCAGCAGCCTGACAGGTAACACTGAAGCTTTCTTT
TRBV5-1	TRBJ1-2	.	TRBD1	CASSSGTEVNYGYTF	TGCGCCAGCAGTTCCGGGACAGAAGTTAACTATGGCTACACCTTC
TRBV5-1	TRBJ2-2	.	TRBD1	CASSLDRGTGELFF	TGCGCCAGCAGCTTGGACAGGGGCACCGGGGAGCTGTTTTTT
TRBV19	TRBJ2-2	.	TRBD1	CASLQGAIGELFF	TGTGCCAGTCTTCAGGGGGCCATCGGGGAGCTGTTTTTT
TRBV12-3/TRBV12-4	TRBJ1-1	.	.	CASRPYGTEAFF	TGTGCCAGCAGACCGTACGGCACTGAAGCTTTCTTT
TRBV7-2	TRBJ1-2	.	.	CAIHRVGYTF	TGTGCCATTCACAGGGTTGGCTACACCTTC
TRBV2	TRBJ1-2	.	TRBD1	CASSIRTGGGYTF	TGTGCCAGCAGTATAAGGACAGGGGGTGGCTACACCTTC
TRBV19	TRBJ1-1	.	TRBD1	CASSWDRGNTEAFF	TGTGCCAGTAGTTGGGACAGGGGGAACACTGAAGCTTTCTTT
TRBV11-2	TRBJ2-5	.	.	CASSLAWGAQETQYF	TGTGCCAGCAGCTTAGCGTGGGGAGCCCAAGAGACCCAGTACTTC
TRBV7-9	TRBJ2-3	.	TRBD1	CASNPTGGEVVTQYF	TGTGCCAGCAACCCGACAGGGGGCGAAGTAGTTACGCAGTATTTT
TRBV2	TRBJ2-3	.	.	CASSWAKGFTDTQYF	TGTGCCAGCAGTTGGGCTAAAGGATTCACAGATACGCAGTATTTT
TRBV12-5	TRBJ2-4	.	.	CASGTKNIQYF	TGTGCTAGTGGTACAAAAAACATTCAGTACTTC
TRBV15	TRBJ1-3	.	.	CATSSPSGIAGNTIYF	TGTGCCACCAGCAGCCCGAGCGGGATAGCTGGAAACACCATATATTTT
TRBV19	TRBJ1-4	.	.	CASSITRGLGEKLFF	TGTGCCAGTAGTATAACGCGGGGTTTAGGCGAAAAACTGTTTTTT
TRBV5-1	TRBJ2-1	once	TRBD1	CASSLGQGANEQFF	TGCGCCAGCAGCTTGGGTCAGGGGGCGAATGAGCAGTTCTTC